This T cell receptor beta chain was recovered during a study of blood T cell repertoires in COVID-19. About the study: Material from acute and convalescent COVID-19 was sourced from the United States, Italy and Spain. Nucleic acid was either cDNA or gDNA, and it came from T cells, B-cell-depleted T cells, or PBMCs.

Per the study methods: Amplifying reference gene primers gave estimates of nucleated cell counts. TCRdb keeps only in-frame clones here, not all; method: immunoSEQ multiplex PCR. V and J calls and clone size are those listed in that table; D and trimming were worked out from the DNA. The sample carries around 95,000 clones, about 83% recorded once. The CDR3 contains 15 residues. With V trimmed by 5 bases and J by 2 bases, 7 bases remained unmatched. CDR1 and CDR2 from the germline V gene are LNHDA and SQIVND (reference sequence). The sequenced material came from peripheral blood. The rearrangement uses TRBV19 and TRBJ2-3; 7 nucleotides align to TRBD1. The sequence was collected from a human donor in a cohort sampled during active COVID-19. This chain's CDR3 is CASSAQGLNTDTQYF. CDR3 DNA: TGTGCCAGTAGTGCACAGGGGCTGAACACAGATACGCAGTATTTT.